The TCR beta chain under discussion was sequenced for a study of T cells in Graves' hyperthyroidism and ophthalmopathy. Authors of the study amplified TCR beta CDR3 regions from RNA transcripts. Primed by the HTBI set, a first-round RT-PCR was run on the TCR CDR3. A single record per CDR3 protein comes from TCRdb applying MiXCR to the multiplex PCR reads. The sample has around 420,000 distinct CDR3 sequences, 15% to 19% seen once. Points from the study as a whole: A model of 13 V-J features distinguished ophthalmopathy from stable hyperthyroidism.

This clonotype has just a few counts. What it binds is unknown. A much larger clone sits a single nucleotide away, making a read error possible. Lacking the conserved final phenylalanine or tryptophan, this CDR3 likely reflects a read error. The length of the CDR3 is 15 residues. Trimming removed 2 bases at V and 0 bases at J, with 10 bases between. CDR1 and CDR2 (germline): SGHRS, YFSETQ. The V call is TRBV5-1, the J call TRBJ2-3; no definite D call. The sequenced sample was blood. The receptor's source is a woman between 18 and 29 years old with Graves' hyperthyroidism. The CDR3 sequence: CASSLAGASTDTQYL. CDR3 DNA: TGCGCCAGCAGCTTAGCAGGTGCTAGCACAGATACGCAGTATCTT.